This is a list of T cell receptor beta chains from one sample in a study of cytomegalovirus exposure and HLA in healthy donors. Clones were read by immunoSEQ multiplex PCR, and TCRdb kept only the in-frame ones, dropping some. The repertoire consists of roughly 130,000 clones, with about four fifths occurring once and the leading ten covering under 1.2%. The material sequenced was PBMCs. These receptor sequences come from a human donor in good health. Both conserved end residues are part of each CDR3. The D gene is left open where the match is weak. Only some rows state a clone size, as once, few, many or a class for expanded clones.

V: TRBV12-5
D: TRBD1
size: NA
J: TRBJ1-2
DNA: TGTGCTAGTGGTTACGGGACAGAATACCATGGCTACACCTTC
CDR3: CASGYGTEYHGYTF

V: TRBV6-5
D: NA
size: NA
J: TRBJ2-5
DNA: TGTGCCAGCAGTGATACGGGAGCACAAGAGACCCAGTACTTC
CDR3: CASSDTGAQETQYF

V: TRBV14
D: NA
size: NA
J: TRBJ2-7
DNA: TGTGCCAGCAGCCAAGAACAGGGCGTATTCTACGAGCAGTACTTC
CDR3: CASSQEQGVFYEQYF

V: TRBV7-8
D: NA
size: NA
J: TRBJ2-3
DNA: TGTGCCAGCAGCTTGAGCGGGTCAGATACGCAGTATTTT
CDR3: CASSLSGSDTQYF

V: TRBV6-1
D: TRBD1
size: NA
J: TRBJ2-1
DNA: TGTGCCAGCAGGGACAGGGCGGGTGATGAGCAGTTCTTC
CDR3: CASRDRAGDEQFF

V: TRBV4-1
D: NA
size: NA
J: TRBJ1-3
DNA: TGCGCCAGCAGCCTTTCAGGGGTCGGAAACACCATATATTTT
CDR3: CASSLSGVGNTIYF

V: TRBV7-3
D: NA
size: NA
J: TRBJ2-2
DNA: TGTGCCAGCAGCTTAAGTGGGGGGGCTGTTTACACCGGGGAGCTGTTTTTT
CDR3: CASSLSGGAVYTGELFF

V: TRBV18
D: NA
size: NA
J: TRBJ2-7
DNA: TGTGCCAGCTCACCAGCTGACAAGGCCCCCGAGCAGTACTTC
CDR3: CASSPADKAPEQYF

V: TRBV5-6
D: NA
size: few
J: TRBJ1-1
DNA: TGTGCCAGCAGCTACCACAGTTCGGACACTGAAGCTTTCTTT
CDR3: CASSYHSSDTEAFF

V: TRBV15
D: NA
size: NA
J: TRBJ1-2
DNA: TGTGCCACCAGCGCGAGGAATCTCTATGGCTACACCTTC
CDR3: CATSARNLYGYTF

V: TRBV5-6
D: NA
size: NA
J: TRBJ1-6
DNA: TGTGCCAGCAGCCAAATTAATTCACCCCTCCACTTT
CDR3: CASSQINSPLHF

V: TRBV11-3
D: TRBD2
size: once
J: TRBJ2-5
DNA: TGTGCCAGCAGCTTAGATGGGCGGGAGCTAGAGACCCAGTACTTC
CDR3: CASSLDGRELETQYF

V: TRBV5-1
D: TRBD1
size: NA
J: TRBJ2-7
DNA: TGCGCCAGCAGCATGGACAGGGGAGAGCAGTACTTC
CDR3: CASSMDRGEQYF

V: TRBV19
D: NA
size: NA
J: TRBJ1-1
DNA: TGTGCCTCAGTACCCCCGGGGTGGATCACTGAAGCTTTCTTT
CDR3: CASVPPGWITEAFF

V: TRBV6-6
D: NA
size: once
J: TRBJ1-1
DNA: TGTGCCAGCAGCCGGGAGGGAACTGAAGCTTTCTTT
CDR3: CASSREGTEAFF

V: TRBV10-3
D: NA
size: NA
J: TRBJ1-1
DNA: TGTGCCATCAGTGAGTCGAGAGGGTCGGAGAACACTGAAGCTTTCTTT
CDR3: CAISESRGSENTEAFF

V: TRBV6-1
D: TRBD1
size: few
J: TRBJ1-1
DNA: TGTGCCAGCAGTCCCTTTATGACAGGGGAAACTGAAGCTTTCTTT
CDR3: CASSPFMTGETEAFF

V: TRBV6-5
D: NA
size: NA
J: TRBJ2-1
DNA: TGTGCCAGCAGGCCGGGGTATGAGCAGTTCTTC
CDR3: CASRPGYEQFF

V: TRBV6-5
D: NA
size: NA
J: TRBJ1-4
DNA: TGTGCCAGCAGTTACTCGGCGGGTAATGAAAAACTGTTTTTT
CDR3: CASSYSAGNEKLFF

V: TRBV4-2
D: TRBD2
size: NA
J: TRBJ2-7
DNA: TGTGCCAGCAGCCAAGAGCGGGGGGTTTTCTACGAGCAGTACTTC
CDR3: CASSQERGVFYEQYF

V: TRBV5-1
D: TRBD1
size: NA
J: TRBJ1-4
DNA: TGCGCCAGCAGCTCGAGGGGACAGGCTAATGAAAAACTGTTTTTT
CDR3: CASSSRGQANEKLFF

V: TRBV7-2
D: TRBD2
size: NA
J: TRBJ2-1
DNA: TGTGCCAGCAGCCAGACTAGCGGGAATGAGCAGTTCTTC
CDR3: CASSQTSGNEQFF

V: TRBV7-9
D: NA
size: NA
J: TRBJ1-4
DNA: TGTGCCAGCAGCTTCCAGGGTTCCACTAATGAAAAACTGTTTTTT
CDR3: CASSFQGSTNEKLFF

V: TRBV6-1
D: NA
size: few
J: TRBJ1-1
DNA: TGTGCCAGCGCCTCCCTCATTGTCGGCACTGAAGCTTTCTTT
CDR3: CASASLIVGTEAFF

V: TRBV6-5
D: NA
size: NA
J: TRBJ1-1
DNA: TGTGCCAGCAGTCTGACAGCGGGCACTGAAGCTTTCTTT
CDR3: CASSLTAGTEAFF

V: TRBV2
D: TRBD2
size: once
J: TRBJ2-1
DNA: TGTGCCAGCAAGACTAGCGGGGCCTACAATGAGCAGTTCTTC
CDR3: CASKTSGAYNEQFF

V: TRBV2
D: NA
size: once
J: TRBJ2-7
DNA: TGTGCCAGCAGTGAATCGGGGTTATATACCTACGAGCAGTACTTC
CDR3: CASSESGLYTYEQYF